A single sample is the source of the 5 T cell receptor beta chains below, sequenced in a study of cytomegalovirus exposure and HLA in healthy donors. Primers: 60 Vbeta forward and 13 Jbeta reverse. Sequencing was performed with immunoSEQ multiplex PCR; in TCRdb, only in-frame clones are kept and a portion is missing. The sample has roughly 110,000 clones, just under 70% seen once. Material: PBMCs. All receptors derive from a young man in good health and CMV-seropositive.

This rearrangement joins TRBV28 to TRBJ1-4, with a possible D match to TRBD1 (5 bases). This CDR3 has 16 residues. Germline V lookup: CDR1 MDHEN, CDR2 SYDVKM. The V gene lost 2 bases and the J gene lost 5 bases, with 15 bases spanning the gap. The CDR3 DNA follows: TGTGCCAGCAGTTTAGGCGCGGCGACAGAGAATGAAAAACTGTTTTTT. Translation gives CASSLGAATENEKLFF.

The J gene is TRBJ1-6, the V gene TRBV30; perhaps TRBD1 as D (6 bases). Germline V lookup: CDR1 GTSNPN, CDR2 SVGIG (reference sequence). V lost 2 bases, J lost 8 bases, and 13 bases lay in between. There are 14 residues in the CDR3. Here the CDR3 DNA reads TGTGCCTGGAGTTCCAGGGGCAGTGATTCACCCCTCCACTTT. This codes for CAWSSRGSDSPLHF.

In this sample, this clone turned up once. This chain uses TRBV4-1 with TRBJ2-1; 7 nucleotides agree with TRBD2. After removal of 0 bases from V and 9 bases from J, the junction contained 8 bases not matched to a gene. This CDR3 has 15 amino acids. CDR1 is MGHRA and CDR2 is YSYEKL in the germline V gene. The CDR3 coding sequence is TGCGCCAGCAGCCAAGACGTCTTAGGGAGGGGTGAGCAGTTCTTC. The encoded protein is CASSQDVLGRGEQFF.

In DNA, the CDR3 is TGTGCCAGCAGCGATTCCGGGAGGTCCTACGAGCAGTACGTC. Protein: CASSDSGRSYEQYV. The chain links TRBV28 to TRBJ2-7; 7 nucleotides match TRBD2. After removal of 6 bases from V and 1 base from J, the junction contained 6 bases not matched to a gene. CDR3 length: 14 amino acids. CDR1 is MDHEN, CDR2 SYDVKM, per germline.

A remark on this clone: Different DNA sequences within this sample yield the same CDR3. This chain connects TRBV7-9 to TRBJ1-1; D might be TRBD1 (5 bases). The germline V and J ends were trimmed by 4 bases and 4 bases, with 10 bases remaining between them. There are 13 residues in the CDR3. The germline V gene has CDR1 SEHNR and CDR2 FQNEAQ (reference sequence). The CDR3 region is CASSSGQGTEAFF. CDR3 nucleotide sequence: TGTGCCAGCAGCTCCGGTCAGGGCACTGAAGCTTTCTTT. Full variable domain (rest looked up from reference TRBV7-9 and TRBJ1-1): DTGVSQNPRHKITKRGQNVTFRCDPISEHNRLYWYRQTLGQGPEFLTYFQNEAQLEKSRLLSDRFSAERPKGSFSTLEIQRTEQGDSAMYLCASSSGQGTEAFFGQGTRLTVV.